This T cell receptor (beta chain) was captured in a study of blood T cell repertoires in COVID-19 (TCRdb year 2020). In the study overall: The collaborator samples originated in the United States, Italy and Spain and spanned the acute and convalescent phases of COVID-19. The material from the prospective study consisted of cDNA or gDNA derived from T cells, B-cell-depleted T cells, or PBMCs. The dataset comprised deeply sampled blood TCRbeta repertoires from subjects exposed to, actively infected with, or recovered from COVID-19. The repertoires were released in a freely available public database meant as a resource for research on the immune response to SARS-CoV-2. Samples were obtained from the ongoing ImmuneRACE study (first 160 participants) and from about 1,300 subjects provided by 6 global collaborators. A de-identified subject ID, COVID-19 status, age in years and sex were almost always included in the sample metadata. Where HLA class I and class II types were available, the types were taken from metadata supplied by the sample provider, not from assay-based typing. General conclusions and limits of the study: Clinical and demographic metadata were provided uncurated, with the amount varying by source and participant.

TCRbeta CDR3 regions were amplified from genomic DNA by means of the immunoSEQ Assay, a bias-controlled multiplex PCR. As for the authors' bioinformatics: The number of nucleated cells in each sample was estimated from the amplification of reference gene primers within the assay. Sequence reads were collapsed and filtered to measure the absolute abundance of every unique TCRbeta CDR3 rearrangement. For each sample, productive Simpson clonality was calculated as the square root of Simpson's diversity index over productive rearrangements. The table comes from immuneACCESS by way of TCRdb, which keeps in-frame sequences with V and J called. Part of the clones is missing from these tables; in studies checked, under half for an unresolved V gene and the rest for unknown reasons. V and J calls and clone size follow that table, whereas D and trimming were derived from the DNA. Across this sample there are 100,000 to 150,000 clones, with roughly 85% seen only once. About 6.9% of the sample belongs to the ten largest clones.

Comments on this clone: Its binding antigen is unknown. The sample holds no much larger clone one base away, and base qualities are not on file.

In the germline V gene, CDR1 corresponds to LGHNA and CDR2 to YSLEER. Including the terminal cysteine and phenylalanine, the CDR3 comprises 15 residues. Only the CDR3 part of the read is kept: 45 bases, read in frame from the first base. Trimming removed 6 bases from V and 3 bases from J, leaving 15 bases between the germline ends. Each collaborating institution followed its own protocols to collect whole blood in K2EDTA tubes. Collaborator samples were shipped for TCRbeta analysis as frozen whole blood, isolated PBMCs, or DNA extracted from either sample type. This TCR was sampled from a man aged 80 or over with active or convalescent COVID-19. Input material: peripheral blood. The V gene is TRBV4-3 and the J gene is TRBJ1-5; a tentative D match to TRBD1 spans 5 bases. The nucleotides are TGCGCCAGCAGTCGAGAGGCACAGGACAATCAGCCCCAGCATTTT. It is translated as CASSREAQDNQPQHF.